Listed below are T cell receptor beta chains from one sample, sequenced in a study of T cells after yellow fever vaccination. TCRdb re-derived calls from the 5' RACE reads in MiXCR, one entry per CDR3 protein. The table includes more than 300,000 distinct CDR3 sequences, around 6.8% detected once. The input for sequencing was PBMCs, taken more than 35 days after the first yellow fever vaccination. These receptors came from a man between 18 and 29 years old who received the YFV17D yellow fever vaccine. The CDR3 runs from the conserved cysteine through the conserved F or W. A D gene is named only where the DNA matches it firmly. A clone size is listed for some rows: how often the clone was seen (once, few, many), or a class if it is expanded.

abundance: NA
j_gene: TRBJ1-2
v_gene: TRBV20-1
d_gene: TRBD1
CDR3nt: TGCAGTGCTCGCCGCCTTCCGGGACAGCAGAACTATGGCTACACCTTC
CDR3aa: CSARRLPGQQNYGYTF

abundance: NA
j_gene: TRBJ1-5
v_gene: TRBV20-1
d_gene: NA
CDR3nt: TGCAGTGCTAGAAGCTTTGGATCCCATCAGCCCCAGCATTTT
CDR3aa: CSARSFGSHQPQHF

abundance: many
j_gene: TRBJ1-2
v_gene: TRBV5-1
d_gene: NA
CDR3nt: TGTGCCAGCAGCTTGGACAGTAACTATGGCTACACCTTC
CDR3aa: CASSLDSNYGYTF

abundance: NA
j_gene: TRBJ2-6
v_gene: TRBV10-3
d_gene: NA
CDR3nt: TGTGCCATCAGTGAGGCCCGGGAGAGGGAGGCTGGGGCCAACGTCCTGACTTTC
CDR3aa: CAISEAREREAGANVLTF

abundance: many
j_gene: TRBJ1-4
v_gene: TRBV5-1
d_gene: NA
CDR3nt: TGCGCCAGCAGCTTGGGACTAGGAGAGGGAGAAAAACTGTTTTTT
CDR3aa: CASSLGLGEGEKLFF

abundance: few
j_gene: TRBJ2-1
v_gene: TRBV5-1
d_gene: NA
CDR3nt: TGCGCCAGCAGCTTGGGGCTGGACGGCTCGAACAATGAGCAGTTCTTC
CDR3aa: CASSLGLDGSNNEQFF

abundance: NA
j_gene: TRBJ1-3
v_gene: TRBV5-1
d_gene: TRBD1
CDR3nt: TGCGCCAGCAGCACGACGACAGGGCCTGGAAACACCATATATTTT
CDR3aa: CASSTTTGPGNTIYF

abundance: NA
j_gene: TRBJ1-5
v_gene: TRBV2
d_gene: NA
CDR3nt: TGTGCCAGCAAAGGTGAAGCGCCCAATCAGCCCCAGCATTTT
CDR3aa: CASKGEAPNQPQHF

abundance: NA
j_gene: TRBJ2-1
v_gene: TRBV5-4
d_gene: TRBD2
CDR3nt: TGTGCCAGCAGCTTGAGCGGGGGTGAGCAGTTCTTC
CDR3aa: CASSLSGGEQFF

abundance: NA
j_gene: TRBJ2-1
v_gene: TRBV7-9
d_gene: NA
CDR3nt: TGTGCCAGCAGCTTGCTTCGAGGGGCCCCCCTTGAGCAGTTCTTC
CDR3aa: CASSLLRGAPLEQFF

abundance: many
j_gene: TRBJ1-6
v_gene: TRBV28
d_gene: NA
CDR3nt: TGTGCCAGCAGTTTAGGCCAGATCCTTACTAATTATAATTCACCCCTCCACTTT
CDR3aa: CASSLGQILTNYNSPLHF

abundance: NA
j_gene: TRBJ2-3
v_gene: TRBV7-7
d_gene: NA
CDR3nt: TGTGCCAGCAGCTTAGCCCCAGGGAGCACAGATACGCAGTATTTT
CDR3aa: CASSLAPGSTDTQYF

abundance: few
j_gene: TRBJ1-1
v_gene: TRBV21-1
d_gene: NA
CDR3nt: TGTGCCAGCAGCAAAGAAGGGGACGGACCCGCCATCACTGAAGCTTTCTTT
CDR3aa: CASSKEGDGPAITEAFF

abundance: NA
j_gene: TRBJ2-7
v_gene: TRBV12-3/TRBV12-4
d_gene: NA
CDR3nt: TGTGCCAGCAGTTTCTCAGGGTTCGGCTACGAGCAGTACTTC
CDR3aa: CASSFSGFGYEQYF

abundance: NA
j_gene: TRBJ2-1
v_gene: TRBV5-1
d_gene: NA
CDR3nt: TGCGCCAGCAGCTTCGAGTTAAGTCGCAATGAGCAGTTCTTC
CDR3aa: CASSFELSRNEQFF

abundance: NA
j_gene: TRBJ2-1
v_gene: TRBV7-2
d_gene: TRBD1
CDR3nt: TGTGCCAGCAGCTTATCGACAGGGCCCTACAATGAGCAGTTCTTC
CDR3aa: CASSLSTGPYNEQFF

abundance: NA
j_gene: TRBJ2-3
v_gene: TRBV7-3
d_gene: TRBD1
CDR3nt: TGTGCCAGCAGCTTTAGACAGGGGCCCACAGATACGCAGTATTTT
CDR3aa: CASSFRQGPTDTQYF

abundance: NA
j_gene: TRBJ1-2
v_gene: TRBV5-1
d_gene: TRBD1
CDR3nt: TGCGCCAGCAGCCCCGGGACAGGTCGTCTTTACTATGGCTTCACCTTC
CDR3aa: CASSPGTGRLYYGFTF

abundance: once
j_gene: TRBJ2-5
v_gene: TRBV4-1
d_gene: NA
CDR3nt: TGCGCCAGCAGCCAACACAGGGATCAAGAGACCCAGTACTTC
CDR3aa: CASSQHRDQETQYF

abundance: many
j_gene: TRBJ2-3
v_gene: TRBV15
d_gene: NA
CDR3nt: TGTGCCACCAGCAGCTCTGGAGGGCAGCTCACAGATACGCAGTATTTT
CDR3aa: CATSSSGGQLTDTQYF

abundance: NA
j_gene: TRBJ1-1
v_gene: TRBV12-3/TRBV12-4
d_gene: NA
CDR3nt: TGTGCCAGCAGTTTACAGGGCACGATCTCTGAAGCTTTCTTT
CDR3aa: CASSLQGTISEAFF

abundance: many
j_gene: TRBJ2-4
v_gene: TRBV5-1
d_gene: NA
CDR3nt: TGCGCCAGCAGCACGCGACCCCAGACCAAAAACATTCAGTACTTC
CDR3aa: CASSTRPQTKNIQYF

abundance: many
j_gene: TRBJ1-5
v_gene: TRBV7-2
d_gene: TRBD1
CDR3nt: TGTGCCAGCAGCCCCGGACAAGACAGGGTGGATCAGCCCCAGCATTTT
CDR3aa: CASSPGQDRVDQPQHF

abundance: few
j_gene: TRBJ1-1
v_gene: TRBV12-3/TRBV12-4
d_gene: NA
CDR3nt: TGTGCCAGCAGTTTGTCGGGACTTATGAACACTGAAGCTTTCTTT
CDR3aa: CASSLSGLMNTEAFF

abundance: many
j_gene: TRBJ2-3
v_gene: TRBV7-8
d_gene: NA
CDR3nt: TGTGCCAGCAGCTTAGCGCCTAATACGCAGTATTTT
CDR3aa: CASSLAPNTQYF

abundance: few
j_gene: TRBJ2-3
v_gene: TRBV7-3
d_gene: TRBD2
CDR3nt: TGTGCCAGCCAAAATAGCGGGGGCCCAGATACGCAGTATTTT
CDR3aa: CASQNSGGPDTQYF

abundance: NA
j_gene: TRBJ2-5
v_gene: TRBV7-2
d_gene: TRBD2
CDR3nt: TGTGCCAGCAGCTTTCGGGCTAGCGGGGGGGAAGAGACCCAGTACTTC
CDR3aa: CASSFRASGGEETQYF

abundance: few
j_gene: TRBJ2-7
v_gene: TRBV7-2
d_gene: NA
CDR3nt: TGTGCCAGCAGCTTAGTGGGGGCAGGCTCCTACGAGCAGTACTTC
CDR3aa: CASSLVGAGSYEQYF

abundance: many
j_gene: TRBJ2-3
v_gene: TRBV10-1
d_gene: NA
CDR3nt: TGCGCCAGCAGCATGGGCCCTAGCACAGATACGCAGTATTTT
CDR3aa: CASSMGPSTDTQYF

abundance: NA
j_gene: TRBJ1-2
v_gene: TRBV6-6
d_gene: NA
CDR3nt: TGTGCCAGCGGGTGGGGGGGCTACACCTTC
CDR3aa: CASGWGGYTF

abundance: many
j_gene: TRBJ2-1
v_gene: TRBV4-2
d_gene: TRBD2
CDR3nt: TGTGCCAGCAGCCAAGATCGGTCTAGCGGGGGCTTTTCCTACAATGAGCAGTTCTTC
CDR3aa: CASSQDRSSGGFSYNEQFF

abundance: NA
j_gene: TRBJ2-1
v_gene: TRBV27
d_gene: TRBD2
CDR3nt: TGTGCCAGCAGTTTAATCGGGGGGGCTTTTCATGAGCAGTTCTTC
CDR3aa: CASSLIGGAFHEQFF

abundance: many
j_gene: TRBJ2-1
v_gene: TRBV6-5
d_gene: TRBD1
CDR3nt: TGTGCCAGCAGACAGATATCGGGACAGGAAAACAATGAGCAGTTCTTC
CDR3aa: CASRQISGQENNEQFF

abundance: many
j_gene: TRBJ2-3
v_gene: TRBV6-4
d_gene: NA
CDR3nt: TGTGCCAGCAGTGTTGGCCAGGGAGCAGATACGCAGTATTTT
CDR3aa: CASSVGQGADTQYF

abundance: few
j_gene: TRBJ2-1
v_gene: TRBV27
d_gene: TRBD1
CDR3nt: TGTGCCAGCAGTTTATCGGCCGGGACAGGGGGGACGAATGAGCAGTTCTTC
CDR3aa: CASSLSAGTGGTNEQFF

abundance: many
j_gene: TRBJ2-2
v_gene: TRBV6-5
d_gene: NA
CDR3nt: TGTGCCAGCAGCTCCTCTAGGAGGACCGGGGAGCTGTTTTTT
CDR3aa: CASSSSRRTGELFF

abundance: many
j_gene: TRBJ1-6
v_gene: TRBV9
d_gene: NA
CDR3nt: TGTGCCAGCAGCGCCAGTGGGACTAATCTGTATTCACCCCTCCACTTT
CDR3aa: CASSASGTNLYSPLHF

abundance: many
j_gene: TRBJ2-3
v_gene: TRBV4-2
d_gene: TRBD2
CDR3nt: TGTGCCAGCAGCCAAGAAATACTCTTGACTAGCGGGGGGGCCGGGGGTACGCAGTATTTT
CDR3aa: CASSQEILLTSGGAGGTQYF

abundance: NA
j_gene: TRBJ2-1
v_gene: TRBV5-1
d_gene: TRBD2
CDR3nt: TGCGCCAGCAGCTCAGGGACTAGCGGGGAGAATGAGCTGTTCTTC
CDR3aa: CASSSGTSGENELFF

abundance: NA
j_gene: TRBJ2-3
v_gene: TRBV7-6
d_gene: NA
CDR3nt: TGTGCCAGCAGCCCAGACTTGCCCCGCACAGATACGCAGTATTTT
CDR3aa: CASSPDLPRTDTQYF

abundance: few
j_gene: TRBJ2-5
v_gene: TRBV12-3/TRBV12-4
d_gene: NA
CDR3nt: TGTGCCAGCAGCCTCCTACCGAGTCTTCAAGAGACCCAGTACTTC
CDR3aa: CASSLLPSLQETQYF

abundance: NA
j_gene: TRBJ2-3
v_gene: TRBV6-5
d_gene: NA
CDR3nt: TGTGCCAGCAGTTACTCTGACGGCACAGATACGCAGTATTTT
CDR3aa: CASSYSDGTDTQYF

abundance: few
j_gene: TRBJ1-4
v_gene: TRBV29-1
d_gene: TRBD1
CDR3nt: TGCAGCGTTGATCCCCACAGGGGTGATGAAAAACTGTTTTTT
CDR3aa: CSVDPHRGDEKLFF

abundance: NA
j_gene: TRBJ2-1
v_gene: TRBV5-5
d_gene: NA
CDR3nt: TGTGCCAGCAGCCGAGGATTCAGCAGTGAGCAGTTCTTC
CDR3aa: CASSRGFSSEQFF

abundance: few
j_gene: TRBJ2-3
v_gene: TRBV10-3
d_gene: NA
CDR3nt: TGTGCCATCAGTGAGATGAGGGCCCGGAACACAGATACGCAGTATTTT
CDR3aa: CAISEMRARNTDTQYF

abundance: few
j_gene: TRBJ1-2
v_gene: TRBV6-5
d_gene: NA
CDR3nt: TGTGCCAGCAGTTCCACTGAGGGCTATGGCTACACCTTC
CDR3aa: CASSSTEGYGYTF

abundance: few
j_gene: TRBJ1-3
v_gene: TRBV6-5
d_gene: TRBD1
CDR3nt: TGTGCCAGCAGTTTCGACAGGGGCGCGGGAAACACCATATATTTT
CDR3aa: CASSFDRGAGNTIYF

abundance: many
j_gene: TRBJ2-7
v_gene: TRBV5-4
d_gene: TRBD2
CDR3nt: TGTGCCAGCAGCGGGACTAGCGGTTACTCCTACGAGCAGTACTTC
CDR3aa: CASSGTSGYSYEQYF

abundance: NA
j_gene: TRBJ1-1
v_gene: TRBV5-1
d_gene: TRBD1
CDR3nt: TGCGCCAGCAGCAGGACAGGGGCCGCCGGCCCCATGAACACTGAAGCTTTCTTT
CDR3aa: CASSRTGAAGPMNTEAFF

abundance: NA
j_gene: TRBJ1-2
v_gene: TRBV12-5
d_gene: NA
CDR3nt: TGTGCTAGTGGTTTGGTACTAGGGAGGGGCAATAAGGGCTACACCTTC
CDR3aa: CASGLVLGRGNKGYTF

abundance: many
j_gene: TRBJ2-1
v_gene: TRBV18
d_gene: NA
CDR3nt: TGTGCCAGCTCACCCGCGGGGACCCGAAATGAGCAGTTCTTC
CDR3aa: CASSPAGTRNEQFF

abundance: NA
j_gene: TRBJ2-2
v_gene: TRBV20-1
d_gene: TRBD2
CDR3nt: TGCAGTGCTAGGCCGAGCGGGGTAGGCGGGGAGCTGTTTTTT
CDR3aa: CSARPSGVGGELFF

abundance: NA
j_gene: TRBJ2-5
v_gene: TRBV27
d_gene: TRBD1
CDR3nt: TGTGCCAGCAGTTGGAAGGACAGGGGGCTCGAGACCCAGTACTTC
CDR3aa: CASSWKDRGLETQYF

abundance: many
j_gene: TRBJ2-1
v_gene: TRBV7-6
d_gene: NA
CDR3nt: TGTGCCAGCAACCAAGGGGGCGGGGATGAGCAGTTCTTC
CDR3aa: CASNQGGGDEQFF